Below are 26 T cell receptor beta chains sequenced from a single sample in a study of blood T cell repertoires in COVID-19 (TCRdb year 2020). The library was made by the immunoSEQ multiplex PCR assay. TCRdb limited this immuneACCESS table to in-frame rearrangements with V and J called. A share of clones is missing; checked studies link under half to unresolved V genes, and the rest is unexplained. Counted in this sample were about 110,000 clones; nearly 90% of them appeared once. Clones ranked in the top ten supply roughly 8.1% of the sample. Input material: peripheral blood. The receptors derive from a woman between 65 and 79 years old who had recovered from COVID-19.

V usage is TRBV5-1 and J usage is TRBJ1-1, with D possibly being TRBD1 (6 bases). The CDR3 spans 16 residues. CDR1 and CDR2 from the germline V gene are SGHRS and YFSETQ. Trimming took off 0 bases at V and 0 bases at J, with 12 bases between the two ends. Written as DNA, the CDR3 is TGCGCCAGCAGCTTGGGAACAGGGTCCATGAACACTGAAGCTTTCTTT. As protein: CASSLGTGSMNTEAFF.

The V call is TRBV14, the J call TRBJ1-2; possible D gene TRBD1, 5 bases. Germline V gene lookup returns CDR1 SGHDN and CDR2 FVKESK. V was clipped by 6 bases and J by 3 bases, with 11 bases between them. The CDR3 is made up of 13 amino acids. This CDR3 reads CASRKGGDYGYTF. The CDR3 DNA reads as TGTGCCAGCAGGAAAGGAGGGGACTATGGCTACACCTTC.

The CDR3 DNA follows: TGTGCCAGCAGCTTAGAGAGGACCTACGAGCAGTACTTC. Its translation is CASSLERTYEQYF. V is TRBV7-2 and J is TRBJ2-7; D is uncertain. This CDR3 region has 13 residues. Germline loops: CDR1 SGHTA, CDR2 FQGNSA. Trimming stripped 1 base from V and 2 bases from J, with 6 bases between. Full variable domain (remainder filled in from reference TRBV7-2 and TRBJ2-7): GAGVSQSPSNKVTEKGKDVELRCDPISGHTALYWYRQSLGQGLEFLIYFQGNSAPDKSGLPSDRFSAERTGGSVSTLTIQRTQQEDSAVYLCASSLERTYEQYFGPGTRLTVT.

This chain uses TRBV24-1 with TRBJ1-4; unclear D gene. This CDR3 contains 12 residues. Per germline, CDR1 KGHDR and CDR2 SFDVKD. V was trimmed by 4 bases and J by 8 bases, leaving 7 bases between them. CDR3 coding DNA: TGTGCCACCAGTGACTCCCGGGAAAAACTGTTTTTT. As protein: CATSDSREKLFF.

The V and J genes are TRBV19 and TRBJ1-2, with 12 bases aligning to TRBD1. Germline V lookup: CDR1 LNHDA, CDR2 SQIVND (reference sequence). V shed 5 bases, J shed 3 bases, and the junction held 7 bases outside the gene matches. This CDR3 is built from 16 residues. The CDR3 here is CASSEPGQGAYYGYTF. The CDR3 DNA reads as TGTGCCAGTAGTGAACCGGGACAGGGGGCGTACTATGGCTACACCTTC.

The CDR3 reads CASNTYREGEQYF. DNA for the CDR3: TGTGCCAGCAATACTTACAGGGAGGGCGAGCAGTACTTC. The V and J genes are TRBV28 and TRBJ2-7; a weak D match, TRBD2 (7 bases). The CDR3 runs 13 residues. V was clipped by 7 bases and J by 6 bases, with 16 bases between them. CDR1 and CDR2 (germline): MDHEN, SYDVKM.

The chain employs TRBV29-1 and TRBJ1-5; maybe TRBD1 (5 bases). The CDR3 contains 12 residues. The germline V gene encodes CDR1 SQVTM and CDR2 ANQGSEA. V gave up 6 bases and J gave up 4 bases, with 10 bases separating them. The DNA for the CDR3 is TGCAGCGTAAGCGGGGGGAATCAGCCCCAGCATTTT. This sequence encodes CSVSGGNQPQHF.

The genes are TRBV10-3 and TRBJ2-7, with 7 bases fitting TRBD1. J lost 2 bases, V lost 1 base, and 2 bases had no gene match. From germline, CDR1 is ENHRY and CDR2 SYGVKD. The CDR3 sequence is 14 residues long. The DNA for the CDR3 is TGTGCCATCAGTGAGTACAGGGGCGCCTACGAGCAGTACTTC. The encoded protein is CAISEYRGAYEQYF.

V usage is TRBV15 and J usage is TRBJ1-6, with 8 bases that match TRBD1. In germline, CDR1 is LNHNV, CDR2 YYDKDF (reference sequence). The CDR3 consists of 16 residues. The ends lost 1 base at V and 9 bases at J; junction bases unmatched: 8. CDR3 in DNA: TGTGCCACCAGCAGAGTCCCAGGGGGCGCGGGTTCACCCCTCCACTTT. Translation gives CATSRVPGGAGSPLHF.

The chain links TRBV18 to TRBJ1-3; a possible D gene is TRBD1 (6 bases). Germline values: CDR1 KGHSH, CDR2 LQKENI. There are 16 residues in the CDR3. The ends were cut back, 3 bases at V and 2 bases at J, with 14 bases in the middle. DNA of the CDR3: TGTGCCAGCTCACCCCAAATTACAGGGACTGGAAACACCATATATTTT. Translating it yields CASSPQITGTGNTIYF.

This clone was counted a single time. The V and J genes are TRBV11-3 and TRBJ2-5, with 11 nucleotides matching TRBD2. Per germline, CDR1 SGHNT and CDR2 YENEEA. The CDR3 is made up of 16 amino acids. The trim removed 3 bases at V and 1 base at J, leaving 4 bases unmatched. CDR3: CASSFGTSGPQETQYF. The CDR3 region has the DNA TGTGCCAGCAGCTTCGGGACTAGCGGACCCCAAGAGACCCAGTACTTC.

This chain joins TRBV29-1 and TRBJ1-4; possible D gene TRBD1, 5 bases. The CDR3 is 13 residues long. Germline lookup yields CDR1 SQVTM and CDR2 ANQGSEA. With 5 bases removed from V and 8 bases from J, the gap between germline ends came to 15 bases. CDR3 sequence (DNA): TGCAGCGTTATGGGGGGAACAGGAGAAAAACTGTTTTTT. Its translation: CSVMGGTGEKLFF.

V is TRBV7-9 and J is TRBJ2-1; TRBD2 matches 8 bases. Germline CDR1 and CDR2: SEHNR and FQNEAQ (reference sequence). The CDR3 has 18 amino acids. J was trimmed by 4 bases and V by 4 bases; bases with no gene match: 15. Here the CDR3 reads CASSSSPGLGEGYNEQFF. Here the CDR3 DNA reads TGTGCCAGCAGCTCATCGCCGGGACTAGGTGAAGGATACAATGAGCAGTTCTTC.

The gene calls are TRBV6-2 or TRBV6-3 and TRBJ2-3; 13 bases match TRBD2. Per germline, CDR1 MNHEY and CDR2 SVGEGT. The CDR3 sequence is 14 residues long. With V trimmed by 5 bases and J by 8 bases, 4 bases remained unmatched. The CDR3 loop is CASSHGTSGITQYF. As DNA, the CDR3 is TGTGCCAGCAGTCACGGGACTAGCGGGATTACGCAGTATTTT.

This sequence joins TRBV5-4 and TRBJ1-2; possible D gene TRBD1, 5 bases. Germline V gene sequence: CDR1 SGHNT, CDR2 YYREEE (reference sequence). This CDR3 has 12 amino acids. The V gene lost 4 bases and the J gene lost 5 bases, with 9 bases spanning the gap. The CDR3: CASSPGPYGYTF. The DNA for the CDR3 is TGTGCCAGCAGCCCAGGGCCTTATGGCTACACCTTC.

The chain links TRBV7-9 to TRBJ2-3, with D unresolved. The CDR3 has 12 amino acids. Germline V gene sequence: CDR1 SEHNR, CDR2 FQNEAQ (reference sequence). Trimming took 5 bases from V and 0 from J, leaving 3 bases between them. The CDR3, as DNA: TGTGCCAGCAGCCCTAGCACAGATACGCAGTATTTT. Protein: CASSPSTDTQYF.

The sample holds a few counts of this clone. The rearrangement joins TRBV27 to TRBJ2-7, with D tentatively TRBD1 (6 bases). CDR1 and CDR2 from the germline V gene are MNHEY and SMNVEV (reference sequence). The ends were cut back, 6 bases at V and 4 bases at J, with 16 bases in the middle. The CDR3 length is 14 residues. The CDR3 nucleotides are TGTGCCAGCAGGAGGGGGTCCTCAGTATACGAGCAGTACTTC. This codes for CASRRGSSVYEQYF.

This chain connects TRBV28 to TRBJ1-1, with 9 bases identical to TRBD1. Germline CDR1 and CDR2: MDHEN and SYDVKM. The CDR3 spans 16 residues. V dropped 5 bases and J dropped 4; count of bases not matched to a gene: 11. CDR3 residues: CASSPGTGRGGTEAFF. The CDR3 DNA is TGTGCCAGCAGTCCCGGGACAGGGCGAGGTGGCACTGAAGCTTTCTTT.

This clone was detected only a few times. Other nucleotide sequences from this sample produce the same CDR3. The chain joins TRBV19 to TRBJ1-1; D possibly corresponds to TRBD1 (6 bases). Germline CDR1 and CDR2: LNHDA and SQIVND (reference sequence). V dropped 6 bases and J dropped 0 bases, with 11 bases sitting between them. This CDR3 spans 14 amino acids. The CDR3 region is CASRADRLNTEAFF. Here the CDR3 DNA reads TGTGCCAGTAGGGCGGACAGATTGAACACTGAAGCTTTCTTT.

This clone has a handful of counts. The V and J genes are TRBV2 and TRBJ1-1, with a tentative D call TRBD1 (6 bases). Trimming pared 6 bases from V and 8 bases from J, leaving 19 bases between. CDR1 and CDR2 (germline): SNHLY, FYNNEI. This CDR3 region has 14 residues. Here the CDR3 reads CASRGPGHPTEAFF. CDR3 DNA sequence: TGTGCCAGCAGGGGACCGGGACACCCCACAGAAGCTTTCTTT. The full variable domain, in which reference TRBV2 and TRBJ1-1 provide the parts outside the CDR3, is EPEVTQTPSHQVTQMGQEVILRCVPISNHLYFYWYRQILGQKVEFLVSFYNNEISEKSEIFDDQFSVERPDGSNFTLKIRSTKLEDSAMYFCASRGPGHPTEAFFGQGTRLTVV.

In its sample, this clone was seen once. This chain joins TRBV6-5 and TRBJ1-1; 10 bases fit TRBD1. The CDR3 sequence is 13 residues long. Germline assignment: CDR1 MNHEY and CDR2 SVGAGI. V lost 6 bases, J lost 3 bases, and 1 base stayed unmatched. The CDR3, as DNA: TGTGCCAGCAGCGACAGGGGGCACACTGAAGCTTTCTTT. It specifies CASSDRGHTEAFF.

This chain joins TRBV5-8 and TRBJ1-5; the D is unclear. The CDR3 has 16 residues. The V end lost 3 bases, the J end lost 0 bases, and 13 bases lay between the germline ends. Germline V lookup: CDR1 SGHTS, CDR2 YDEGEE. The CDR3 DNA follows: TGTGCCAGCAGCTCAGGTGGAGGGTTTAGCAATCAGCCCCAGCATTTT. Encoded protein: CASSSGGGFSNQPQHF.

Here the CDR3 reads CASSRPRGVASGVYEQYF. The CDR3 region has the DNA TGTGCCAGCAGCCGCCCACGGGGGGTGGCTAGCGGGGTCTACGAGCAGTACTTC. The genes are TRBV11-2 and TRBJ2-7; 9 bases line up with TRBD2. CDR3 length: 18 residues. J was trimmed by 3 bases and V by 5 bases; bases with no gene match: 17. Looked up from germline, CDR1 is SGHAT and CDR2 is FQNNGV.

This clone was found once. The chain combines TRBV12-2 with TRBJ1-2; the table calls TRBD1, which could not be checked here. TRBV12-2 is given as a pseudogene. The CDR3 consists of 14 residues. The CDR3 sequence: CASRFSTATYGYTF. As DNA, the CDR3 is TGTGCAAGTCGCTTTTCGACAGCGACCTATGGCTACACCTTC.

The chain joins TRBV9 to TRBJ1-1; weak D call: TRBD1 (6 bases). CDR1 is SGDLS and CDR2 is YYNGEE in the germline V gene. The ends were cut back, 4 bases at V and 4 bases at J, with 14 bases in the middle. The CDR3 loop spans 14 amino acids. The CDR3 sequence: CASSYQGSVTEAFF. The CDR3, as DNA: TGTGCCAGCAGCTATCAGGGGTCCGTCACTGAAGCTTTCTTT.

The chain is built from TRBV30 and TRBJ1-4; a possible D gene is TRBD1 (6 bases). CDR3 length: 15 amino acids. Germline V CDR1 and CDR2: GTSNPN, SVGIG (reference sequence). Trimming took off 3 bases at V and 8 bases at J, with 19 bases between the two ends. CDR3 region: CAWRDRFLKEEKLFF. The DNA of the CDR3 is TGTGCCTGGAGAGACAGGTTTTTAAAGGAAGAAAAACTGTTTTTT.